This T cell receptor (beta chain) was retrieved from a study of blood T cell repertoires in COVID-19. At the level of the study: Both acute and convalescent COVID-19 samples were obtained from the United States, Italy and Spain. Sources were T cells, B-cell-depleted T cells, or PBMCs; the material itself was cDNA or gDNA.

The CDR3 length is 17 residues. Between the trimmed V and J ends, which lost 2 bases and 0 bases, there was a span of 14 bases. Germline V gene sequence: CDR1 MNHNS, CDR2 SASEGT. Authors' analysis steps: Reference gene primers were amplified, and this amplification served to estimate nucleated cell counts. Clones were read by immunoSEQ multiplex PCR, and TCRdb kept only the in-frame ones, dropping some. V and J calls and clone size come straight from that table; D and trimming were deduced from the DNA. The sample has a few hundred thousand clones; about 90% are singletons. Only one count was recorded for this clone.

This receptor was obtained from a woman aged 45-65 years who had recovered from COVID-19. Sequencing input: peripheral blood. J is TRBJ1-5 and V is TRBV6-1; possible D gene TRBD1, 5 bases. This CDR3 is CASSEHRLPHSNQPQHF. In DNA, the CDR3 is TGTGCCAGCAGTGAACACAGGCTGCCGCATAGCAATCAGCCCCAGCATTTT.